This TCR beta chain is drawn from a study of cytomegalovirus exposure and HLA in healthy donors. Of note for this clone: Its antigen is currently unknown.

Findings of the study overall: When analyzed later, the rates of TCR association showed variation by HLA locus, with DRB1 the most and HLA-C the fewest. Later analysis identified a missense DCLRE1C variant that was linked to TCR beta V- and J-gene trimming.

This CDR3 contains 19 residues. The junction had 21 bases not matched to a gene; V was cut back by 4 bases and J by 7 bases. Germline values: CDR1 SGDLS, CDR2 YYNGEE. PCR employed 60 Vbeta and 13 Jbeta primers. Original analysis: Tens of millions of unique TCR beta chains, some 11 million shared, were counted in a later analysis. Produced via immunoSEQ multiplex PCR; TCRdb's table is partial and in-frame only. V, J and clone size are taken as reported in that table, and D and trimming were inferred from the DNA itself. The sample includes approximately 140,000 clones, 70% to 80% of them seen just once.

This sequence joins TRBV9 and TRBJ2-1; 9 bases are a match to TRBD2. This clonotype was obtained from a man aged 50 or older in good health and CMV-seropositive. Input material: PBMCs. The CDR3 nucleotides read TGTGCCAGCAGCCCCCGCAGGGGCAGGCTAGCGGGAAAAGGGAATGAGCAGTTCTTC. Translating it yields CASSPRRGRLAGKGNEQFF. The full variable domain, its missing parts supplied by reference TRBV9 and TRBJ2-1, is DSGVTQTPKHLITATGQRVTLRCSPRSGDLSVYWYQQSLDQGLQFLIQYYNGEERAKGNILERFSAQQFPDLHSELNLSSLELGDSALYFCASSPRRGRLAGKGNEQFFGPGTRLTVL.